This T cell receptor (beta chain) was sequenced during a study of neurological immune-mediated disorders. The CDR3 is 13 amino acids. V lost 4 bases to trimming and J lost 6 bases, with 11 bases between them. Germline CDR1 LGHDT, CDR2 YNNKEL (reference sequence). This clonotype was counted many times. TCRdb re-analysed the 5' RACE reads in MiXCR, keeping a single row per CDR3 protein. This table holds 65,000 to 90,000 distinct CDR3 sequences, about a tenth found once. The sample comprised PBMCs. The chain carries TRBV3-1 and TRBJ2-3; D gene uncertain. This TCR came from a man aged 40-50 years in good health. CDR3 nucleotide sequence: TGTGCCAGCAGCCTGGAAACACACGATACGCAGTATTTT. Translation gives CASSLETHDTQYF.